This TCR beta chain was recovered during a study of brain T cells in children with intractable seizures. Overall study findings and caveats: Pre-surgery blood may have been undersampled, hiding some clones. Viral specificity was inferred only from CDR3 similarity; HCMV serostatus was unknown.

Sequencing was limited to surgery cases with top T cell transcript signatures in brain tissue. Patients received at least one anti-epileptic drug before surgery. The CDR3 consists of 14 residues. The V gene end was trimmed by 6 bases and the J gene end by 1 base; junction bases not matched to a gene: 5. Germline loops: CDR1 SGHTA, CDR2 FQGNSA. Some clones are missing from TCRdb's copy, which holds only in-frame ones; the method was immunoSEQ multiplex PCR. The repertoire includes some 1,400 clones, about four fifths of them detected once, and about 20% sits in the top ten. On this clone itself: What it binds is unknown.

The sequenced sample was resected brain tissue, obtained at surgery. This rearrangement joins TRBV7-2 to TRBJ2-5; 7 bases line up with TRBD2. The source is a boy between 10 and 17 years old with focal cortical dysplasia and intractable seizures. The CDR3, as DNA: TGTGCCAGCAGGGCTTCTAGCGGCCAAGAGACCCAGTACTTC. This encodes CASRASSGQETQYF.